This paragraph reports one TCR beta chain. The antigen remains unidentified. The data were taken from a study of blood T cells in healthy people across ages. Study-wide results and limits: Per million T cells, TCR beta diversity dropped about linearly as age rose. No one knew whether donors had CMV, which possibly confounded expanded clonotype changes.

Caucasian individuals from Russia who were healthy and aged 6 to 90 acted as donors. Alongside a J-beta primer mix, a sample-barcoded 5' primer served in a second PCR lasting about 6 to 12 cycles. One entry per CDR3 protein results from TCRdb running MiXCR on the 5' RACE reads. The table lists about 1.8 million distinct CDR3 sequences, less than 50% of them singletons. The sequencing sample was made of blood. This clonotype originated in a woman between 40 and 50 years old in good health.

CDR3 residues: CAISSALNTEAFF. The CDR3 DNA reads as TGTGCCATCAGTTCAGCACTGAACACTGAAGCTTTCTTT. This chain links TRBV10-3 with TRBJ1-1; D gene uncertain. CDR1 is ENHRY, CDR2 SYGVKD, per germline. The CDR3 is made up of 13 amino acids. V lost 5 bases to trimming and J lost 0 bases, with 7 bases between them.